The 29 T cell receptor beta chains presented below share a single source sample, sequenced in a study of cytomegalovirus exposure and HLA in healthy donors (dated by TCRdb to the late 2010s). Library method: the immunoSEQ multiplex PCR assay. This immuneACCESS table, as held by TCRdb, lists in-frame sequences with V and J called but not all clones. Of the missing ones, under half trace to an unresolved V gene in checked studies; the others have no known cause. Within this sample are roughly 300,000 clones, with roughly 90% of them counted one time only. About 0.9% of the sample is taken by the ten largest. The sequencing sample was made of PBMCs. Source of these receptors: a woman aged 18-29 years in good health and CMV-seronegative.

This clone occurred once. The rearrangement uses TRBV27 and TRBJ1-2; 8 bases are shared with TRBD1. J gave up 4 bases and V 4 bases, and 5 bases lay outside the gene matches. This CDR3 is built from 14 residues. CDR1 is MNHEY, CDR2 SMNVEV, per germline (reference sequence). The DNA for the CDR3 is TGTGCCAGCAGTTCGACAGGGGCGGCCTATGGCTACACCTTC. It yields the protein CASSSTGAAYGYTF.

The V and J genes are TRBV19 and TRBJ1-5, with D unresolved. Germline V gene data show CDR1 as LNHDA and CDR2 as SQIVND (reference sequence). The CDR3 is 14 residues long. V lost 5 bases and J lost 6, with 14 bases in between. This CDR3 reads CASSSGQAGQPQHF. The CDR3 DNA reads TGTGCCAGTAGTTCCGGGCAGGCGGGTCAGCCCCAGCATTTT.

V usage is TRBV11-3 and J usage is TRBJ2-2; D not certain. V lost 8 bases and J lost 0, with 7 bases in between. The germline V gene encodes CDR1 SGHNT and CDR2 YENEEA. CDR3 size: 13 residues. The DNA of the CDR3 is TGTGCCAGCTCGGAGTCGAACACCGGGGAGCTGTTTTTT. It specifies CASSESNTGELFF.

The V and J genes are TRBV7-3 and TRBJ2-5; TRBD2 matches at 7 bases. The germline V gene has CDR1 SGHTA and CDR2 FQGTGA. The CDR3 is 15 amino acids. Germline trimming cut 1 base from V and 4 bases from J; bases unmatched to any gene: 6. The CDR3 bases are TGTGCCAGCAGCTTAAACGGGGGAGGGTCAGAGACCCAGTACTTC. This codes for CASSLNGGGSETQYF.

The chain is built from TRBV28 and TRBJ2-2, with D possibly being TRBD1 (6 bases). Germline lookup yields CDR1 MDHEN and CDR2 SYDVKM. The CDR3 consists of 14 residues. V dropped 8 bases and J dropped 7 bases, with 17 bases sitting between them. The CDR3, as DNA: TGTGCCAGCTTCCATCAGGGGAAAGGCGGGGAGCTGTTTTTT. It is translated as CASFHQGKGGELFF.

The chain uses TRBV7-9 and TRBJ2-2, with 10 bases identical to TRBD2. With V trimmed by 1 base and J by 6 bases, 5 bases remained unmatched. Germline-derived CDR1 and CDR2 are SEHNR and FQNEAQ (reference sequence). The CDR3 extends over 16 amino acids. The CDR3 sequence is CASSLVASGSPGELFF. In DNA, the CDR3 is TGTGCCAGCAGCTTAGTGGCTAGCGGGAGCCCCGGGGAGCTGTTTTTT.

The chain joins TRBV7-6 to TRBJ2-3, with 13 bases matching TRBD2. The J segment lost 4 bases and the V segment lost 5 bases, leaving 3 bases of the junction unmatched. Looked up from germline, CDR1 is SGHVS and CDR2 is FNYEAQ. The CDR3 is 15 amino acids. DNA of the CDR3: TGTGCCAGCAGCCCACTAGCGGGAGGGGCAGATACGCAGTATTTT. It is translated as CASSPLAGGADTQYF.

The chain recombines TRBV12-1 with TRBJ1-5; the table's D call TRBD1 went unverified against the DNA. TRBV12-1 is a pseudogene segment. CDR3 length equals 14 residues. Here the CDR3 reads CASSFFQGGQPQHF. In DNA, the CDR3 is TGTGCCAGCAGCTTCTTCCAGGGGGGTCAGCCCCAGCATTTT.

The rearrangement uses TRBV5-6 and TRBJ1-1; D is undetermined. The CDR3 is made up of 14 amino acids. CDR1 is SGHDT, CDR2 YYEEEE, per germline. Trimming left V 3 bases short and J 0 bases short, with 9 bases between. The CDR3, as DNA: TGTGCCAGCAGCTCCGGGAAATTGAACACTGAAGCTTTCTTT. Encoded protein: CASSSGKLNTEAFF. Complete variable domain (other parts from reference TRBV5-6 and TRBJ1-1): DAGVTQSPTHLIKTRGQQVTLRCSPKSGHDTVSWYQQALGQGPQFIFQYYEEEERQRGNFPDRFSGHQFPNYSSELNVNALLLGDSALYLCASSSGKLNTEAFFGQGTRLTVV.

V and J are TRBV4-3 and TRBJ2-7; 7 positions match TRBD1. After removal of 4 bases from V and 6 bases from J, the junction contained 6 bases not matched to a gene. The germline CDR1 and CDR2 sequences are LGHNA and YSLEER. The CDR3 loop spans 13 amino acids. DNA of the CDR3: TGCGCCAGCAGCCCGGCCGACAGGGCCGAGCAGTACTTC. Its translation: CASSPADRAEQYF.

This clone was seen repeatedly, ten times or more. The chain combines TRBV7-9 with TRBJ2-7, with D possibly matching TRBD1 (6 bases). The ends were cut back, 4 bases at V and 0 bases at J, with 10 bases in the middle. Germline assignment: CDR1 SEHNR and CDR2 FQNEAQ (reference sequence). The CDR3 loop spans 14 amino acids. The CDR3 bases are TGTGCCAGCAGCTACCAGACAGGCTCCTACGAGCAGTACTTC. Amino acids: CASSYQTGSYEQYF.

The J gene is TRBJ2-6, the V gene TRBV15; possible D gene TRBD1, 6 bases. V was shortened by 1 base and J by 3 bases, with 10 bases between the two germline ends. Germline V CDR1 and CDR2: LNHNV, YYDKDF (reference sequence). This CDR3 contains 16 residues. Here the CDR3 DNA reads TGTGCCACCAGCAGAGGATCAGGGGTTGGGGCCAACGTCCTGACTTTC. Translated: CATSRGSGVGANVLTF.

The chain employs TRBV6-1 and TRBJ1-1; D gene uncertain. The CDR3 length is 14 residues. V lost 3 bases and J lost 1, with 9 bases in between. CDR1 and CDR2 from the germline V gene are MNHNS and SASEGT. The CDR3 sequence: CASSDYLRNTEAFF. CDR3 DNA sequence: TGTGCCAGCAGTGATTACCTGCGGAACACTGAAGCTTTCTTT.

This chain uses TRBV9 with TRBJ2-5, with TRBD2 matching over 13 bases. This CDR3 spans 16 amino acids. Per the germline V gene, CDR1 is SGDLS and CDR2 is YYNGEE. V shed 4 bases, J shed 4 bases, and the junction held 7 bases outside the gene matches. This chain's CDR3 is CASSPGLAGVSETQYF. In DNA, the CDR3 is TGTGCCAGCAGCCCAGGACTAGCGGGAGTCTCAGAGACCCAGTACTTC.

The chain employs TRBV19 and TRBJ1-5, with 7 bases lining up with TRBD1. V lost 6 bases, J lost 3 bases, and 11 bases stayed unmatched. This CDR3 is built from 16 residues. Germline V gene sequence: CDR1 LNHDA, CDR2 SQIVND (reference sequence). The CDR3 DNA follows: TGTGCCAGTAGGATCGAACAGGGGATGAACAATCAGCCCCAGCATTTT. It codes for CASRIEQGMNNQPQHF.

This clone appeared a single time. The rearrangement uses TRBV5-4 and TRBJ2-1; possible D gene TRBD2, 5 bases. V lost 1 base and J 5 bases, leaving 10 bases between the germline ends. The germline gives CDR1 SGHNT, CDR2 YYREEE (reference sequence). The CDR3 runs 14 residues. The CDR3 sequence is CASSLRGLDNEQFF. The DNA for the CDR3 is TGTGCCAGCAGCTTGAGAGGGTTAGACAATGAGCAGTTCTTC. Variable domain in full (rest from reference TRBV5-4 and TRBJ2-1): ETGVTQSPTHLIKTRGQQVTLRCSSQSGHNTVSWYQQALGQGPQFIFQYYREEENGRGNFPPRFSGLQFPNYSSELNVNALELDDSALYLCASSLRGLDNEQFFGPGTRLTVL.

J is TRBJ1-2 and V is TRBV5-4; D might be TRBD1 (5 bases). The germline gives CDR1 SGHNT, CDR2 YYREEE (reference sequence). With 4 bases removed from V and 9 bases from J, the gap between germline ends came to 19 bases. The CDR3 is made up of 14 amino acids. The CDR3 region is CASSQTGYQASYTF. The CDR3 nucleotides are TGTGCCAGCAGCCAAACAGGTTACCAGGCGAGCTACACCTTC. Using reference TRBV5-4 and TRBJ1-2 for the parts outside the CDR3, the full variable domain is ETGVTQSPTHLIKTRGQQVTLRCSSQSGHNTVSWYQQALGQGPQFIFQYYREEENGRGNFPPRFSGLQFPNYSSELNVNALELDDSALYLCASSQTGYQASYTFGSGTRLTVV.

This chain links TRBV18 with TRBJ2-7; 7 positions match TRBD2. This CDR3 has 17 residues. CDR1 and CDR2 (germline): KGHSH, LQKENI. The J segment lost 5 bases and the V segment lost 3 bases, leaving 16 bases of the junction unmatched. The DNA for the CDR3 is TGTGCCAGCTCACCCCTCCCAAATGCGGGAGTACTACACGAGCAGTACTTC. Translating it yields CASSPLPNAGVLHEQYF.

The gene calls are TRBV9 and TRBJ2-3, with D possibly being TRBD2 (5 bases). This CDR3 contains 14 residues. V was pared by 4 bases and J by 4 bases, with 13 bases between. Germline-derived CDR1 and CDR2 are SGDLS and YYNGEE. CDR3 residues: CASSLEGVADTQYF. CDR3 sequence (DNA): TGTGCCAGCAGCCTTGAGGGTGTAGCAGATACGCAGTATTTT.

Of note for this clone: Distinct nucleotide sequences in the sample also encode this CDR3. The chain links TRBV28 to TRBJ2-1; 7 nucleotides align to TRBD2. The germline CDR1 and CDR2 sequences are MDHEN and SYDVKM. This CDR3 has 12 amino acids. V lost 3 bases to trimming and J lost 7 bases; unmatched junction nucleotides: 0. DNA for the CDR3: TGTGCCAGCAGTTTGGGGGGGAATGAGCAGTTCTTC. Translation gives CASSLGGNEQFF.

The chain carries TRBV5-1 and TRBJ2-5; TRBD2 matches at 9 bases. V lost 0 bases to trimming and J lost 3 bases; unmatched junction nucleotides: 3. The CDR3 extends over 15 amino acids. Germline V gene sequence: CDR1 SGHRS, CDR2 YFSETQ. Here the CDR3 reads CASSLARLAEETQYF. CDR3 bases: TGCGCCAGCAGCTTGGCAAGACTAGCGGAAGAGACCCAGTACTTC.

The chain links TRBV6-5 to TRBJ2-1; 9 bases fit TRBD1. CDR1 and CDR2 (germline): MNHEY, SVGAGI. Trimming cost V 4 bases and J 7 bases; bases outside gene matches: 8. This CDR3 is 15 amino acids long. CDR3 bases: TGTGCCAGCAGTTTAGACAGGGGGTTTAAAAATGAGCAGTTCTTC. Its protein is CASSLDRGFKNEQFF.

The chain carries TRBV6-5 and TRBJ2-5, with D uncertain. Germline V CDR1 and CDR2: MNHEY, SVGAGI. Trimming shortened V by 6 bases and J by 0 bases, and 5 bases separated the two germline ends. The CDR3 has 12 amino acids. This CDR3 is CASSRNQETQYF. The CDR3, as DNA: TGTGCCAGCAGCCGTAACCAAGAGACCCAGTACTTC.

This chain links TRBV5-4 with TRBJ2-7; 11 bases line up with TRBD1. Looked up from germline, CDR1 is SGHNT and CDR2 is YYREEE (reference sequence). With 1 base clipped from V and 5 bases from J, the junction kept 8 bases outside the gene matches. The CDR3 is 16 amino acids. CDR3 loop: CASSLRGTGGTDEQYF. The DNA for the CDR3 is TGTGCCAGCAGCTTGCGTGGGACAGGGGGAACCGACGAGCAGTACTTC.

The chain employs TRBV7-8 and TRBJ2-1; 9 nucleotides agree with TRBD2. Germline CDR1 SGHVS, CDR2 FQNEAQ. The CDR3 covers 15 residues. The V segment lost 7 bases and the J segment 8 bases; nucleotides outside the gene matches: 12. As DNA, the CDR3 is TGTGCCAGCAACTCTCGGGCGGGAGGGGTCGATGAGCAGTTCTTC. Its translation is CASNSRAGGVDEQFF.

This chain links TRBV2 with TRBJ2-2; 10 positions match TRBD2. The CDR3 consists of 15 residues. In germline, CDR1 is SNHLY, CDR2 FYNNEI. V dropped 4 bases and J dropped 6; count of bases not matched to a gene: 5. In DNA, the CDR3 is TGTGCCAGCAGTGGACTAGCGGGTCCCCCCGGGGAGCTGTTTTTT. As protein: CASSGLAGPPGELFF.

This chain connects TRBV4-1 to TRBJ2-4, with TRBD2 identical over 9 bases. The germline V gene encodes CDR1 MGHRA and CDR2 YSYEKL. The V and J ends lost 1 base and 0 bases, in that order; junction bases with no gene match: 16. The length of the CDR3 is 21 residues. CDR3 DNA: TGCGCCAGCAGCCAAGCGCCTGATTGGCGGGAGGGCCCTCTAGCCAAAAACATTCAGTACTTC. Its translation: CASSQAPDWREGPLAKNIQYF.

The chain combines TRBV6-6 with TRBJ1-2, with a tentative D call TRBD1 (6 bases). The CDR3 consists of 11 residues. V dropped 9 bases and J dropped 9 bases, with 14 bases sitting between them. In germline, CDR1 is MNHNY, CDR2 SVGAGI (reference sequence). The CDR3 nucleotides are TGTGCCAGTACATTACAGGGTCGCTACACCTTC. Its translation: CASTLQGRYTF.

The rearrangement uses TRBV30 and TRBJ1-1; TRBD1 matches at 9 bases. With 1 base clipped from V and 1 base from J, the junction kept 1 base outside the gene matches. In germline, CDR1 is GTSNPN, CDR2 SVGIG (reference sequence). The CDR3 covers 14 residues. Here the CDR3 reads CAWSGDRANTEAFF. The DNA for the CDR3 is TGTGCCTGGAGTGGGGACAGGGCGAACACTGAAGCTTTCTTT. The variable domain in full, with the rest retrieved from reference TRBV30 and TRBJ1-1, is SQTIHQWPATLVQPVGSPLSLECTVEGTSNPNLYWYRQAAGRGLQLLFYSVGIGQISSEVPQNLSASRPQDRQFILSSKKLLLSDSGFYLCAWSGDRANTEAFFGQGTRLTVV.